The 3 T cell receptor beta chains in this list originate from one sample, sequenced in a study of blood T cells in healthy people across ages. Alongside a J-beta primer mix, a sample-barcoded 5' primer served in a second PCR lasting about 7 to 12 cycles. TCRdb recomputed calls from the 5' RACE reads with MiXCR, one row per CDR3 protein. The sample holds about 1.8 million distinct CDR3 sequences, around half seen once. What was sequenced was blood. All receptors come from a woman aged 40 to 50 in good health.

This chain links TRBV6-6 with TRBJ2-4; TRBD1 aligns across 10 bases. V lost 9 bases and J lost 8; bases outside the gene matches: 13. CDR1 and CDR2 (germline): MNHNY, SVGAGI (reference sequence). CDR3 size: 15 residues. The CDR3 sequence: CASSVPGQGLDIQYF. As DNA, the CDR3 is TGTGCCAGTAGCGTACCGGGACAGGGGTTGGACATTCAGTACTTC.

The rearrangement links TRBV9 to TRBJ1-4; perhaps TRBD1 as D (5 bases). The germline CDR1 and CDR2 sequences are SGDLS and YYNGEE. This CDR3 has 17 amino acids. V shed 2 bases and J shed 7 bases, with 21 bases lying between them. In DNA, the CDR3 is TGTGCCAGCAGCGTTGGATGGGACCTAAACGGGAGTGAAAAACTGTTTTTT. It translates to CASSVGWDLNGSEKLFF.

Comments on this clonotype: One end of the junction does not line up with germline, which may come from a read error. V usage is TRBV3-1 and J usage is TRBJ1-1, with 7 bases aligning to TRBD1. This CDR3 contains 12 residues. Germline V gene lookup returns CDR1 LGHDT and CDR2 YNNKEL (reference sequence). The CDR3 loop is CASSRQGRNAFF. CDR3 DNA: TGCGCCAGCAGTCGACAGGGACGGAATGCTTTCTTT.